The 22 T cell receptor beta chains listed next were all sequenced from one sample in a study of blood T cell repertoires in COVID-19. Clones were sequenced by immunoSEQ multiplex PCR, and TCRdb holds only the in-frame ones, with some missing. The sample yields under 300,000 clones, around nine tenths seen once. Sample: PBMCs or T cells enriched from blood (not recorded which). The source of these receptors is a woman between 40 and 50 years old who had recovered from COVID-19.

The chain joins TRBV5-1 to TRBJ1-4; the match to TRBD1 covers 7 bases. With 0 bases clipped from V and 8 bases from J, the junction kept 7 bases outside the gene matches. Germline V gene lookup returns CDR1 SGHRS and CDR2 YFSETQ. CDR3 length equals 15 residues. The CDR3, as DNA: TGCGCCAGCAGCTTGGCACAGGGGATTGGGGAAAAACTGTTTTTT. Its translation is CASSLAQGIGEKLFF.

The chain joins TRBV6-2 or TRBV6-3 to TRBJ1-5, with a possible D match to TRBD1 (5 bases). Trimming took off 4 bases at V and 2 bases at J, with 18 bases between the two ends. CDR3 length: 17 amino acids. The germline V gene has CDR1 MNHEY and CDR2 SVGEGT. The CDR3 bases are TGTGCCAGCAGTTCACGCAGGGCCAACCGGGGCAATCAGCCCCAGCATTTT. This sequence encodes CASSSRRANRGNQPQHF.

V gene TRBV18 combines with J gene TRBJ2-1, with a tentative D call TRBD1 (5 bases). Germline V gives CDR1 KGHSH, CDR2 LQKENI. The V and J ends lost 2 bases and 0 bases respectively, with 8 bases between them. The CDR3 is 15 amino acids. The CDR3 loop reads CASSPGASSYNEQFF. CDR3 coding DNA: TGTGCCAGCTCACCAGGGGCGAGCTCCTACAATGAGCAGTTCTTC.

The chain recombines TRBV15 with TRBJ1-6, with D tentatively TRBD1 (5 bases). V was trimmed by 0 bases and J by 13 bases, leaving 10 bases between them. Per germline, CDR1 LNHNV and CDR2 YYDKDF (reference sequence). The CDR3 has 13 residues. The DNA of the CDR3 is TGTGCCACCAGCAGAGAGGCAGGGCTCCCCCTCCACTTT. Its protein product is CATSREAGLPLHF. The full variable domain, with the rest looked up from reference TRBV15 and TRBJ1-6, is DAMVIQNPRYQVTQFGKPVTLSCSQTLNHNVMYWYQQKSSQAPKLLFHYYDKDFNNEADTPDNFQSRRPNTSFCFLDIRSPGLGDTAMYLCATSREAGLPLHFGNGTRLTVT.

V gene TRBV3-1 (or the pseudogene TRBV3-2) combines with J gene TRBJ2-7, with TRBD2 matching 12 bases. This CDR3 spans 17 amino acids. The germline CDR1 and CDR2 sequences are LGHDT and YNNKEL (reference sequence). V shed 3 bases and J 3 bases; nucleotides not matched to a gene: 9. This CDR3 reads CASSHGPLTSGSYEQYF. The CDR3 DNA is TGTGCCAGCAGCCATGGCCCTTTGACTAGCGGGAGCTACGAGCAGTACTTC.

The table lists this clone with a count of one. This CDR3 is CASRPGRGAGELFF. For the CDR3, the DNA is TGTGCCAGCAGACCTGGACGCGGGGCCGGGGAGCTGTTTTTT. The chain couples TRBV27 to TRBJ2-2; possibly TRBD2 for D (6 bases). The germline gives CDR1 MNHEY, CDR2 SMNVEV (reference sequence). V was trimmed by 6 bases and J by 6 bases, leaving 14 bases between them. The CDR3 is 14 residues long.

The J gene is TRBJ2-3, the V gene TRBV4-3; D ambiguous. V was cut by 0 bases and J by 0 bases, with 4 bases left in between. The CDR3 is 14 residues long. In germline, CDR1 is LGHNA, CDR2 YSLEER. The CDR3 sequence: CASSQDGSTDTQYF. As DNA, the CDR3 is TGCGCCAGCAGCCAAGATGGCAGCACAGATACGCAGTATTTT.

The rearrangement joins TRBV29-1 to TRBJ2-1; 8 positions agree with TRBD2. CDR3 length: 15 amino acids. Trimming removed 6 bases from V and 2 bases from J; junction bases left unmatched: 9. Germline V gene sequence: CDR1 SQVTM, CDR2 ANQGSEA. The CDR3 DNA sequence: TGCAGCGTCCCCTTCGGGGGGGTTACCTACAATGAGCAGTTCTTC. Amino acid sequence: CSVPFGGVTYNEQFF.

The chain uses TRBV7-2 and TRBJ1-2; a weak D match, TRBD1 (5 bases). The CDR3 extends over 19 amino acids. V was pared by 2 bases and J by 8 bases, with 30 bases between. Germline CDR1 reads SGHTA; CDR2 reads FQGNSA. CDR3: CASSLKSTGVGFGSIGYTF. The CDR3 coding sequence is TGTGCCAGCAGCTTAAAGTCTACAGGCGTAGGGTTTGGCTCCATCGGCTACACCTTC.

Turning to this clone: Other DNA variants within this sample encode the same CDR3. This rearrangement joins TRBV7-9 to TRBJ1-2; possibly TRBD1 for D (6 bases). The CDR3 totals 13 residues. V was shortened by 1 base and J by 4 bases, with 7 bases between the two germline ends. The V gene's germline CDR1 is SEHNR and CDR2 FQNEAQ (reference sequence). The CDR3 loop reads CASSLGTVYGYTF. Here the CDR3 DNA reads TGTGCCAGCAGCTTAGGGACAGTCTATGGCTACACCTTC.

This sequence joins TRBV9 and TRBJ2-1; 9 bases align to TRBD2. CDR3 size: 16 residues. Germline values: CDR1 SGDLS, CDR2 YYNGEE. V trimming: 6 bases; J trimming: 4 bases; junction bases outside the gene matches: 11. CDR3 protein: CASTRGAGGTYNEQFF. Written as DNA, the CDR3 is TGTGCCAGCACCAGGGGCGCGGGAGGGACATACAATGAGCAGTTCTTC.

The CDR3, as DNA: TGTGCCAGAAGCACGCGTACCGGGGAGCTGTTTTTT. It yields the protein CARSTRTGELFF. The chain has TRBV5-3 and TRBJ2-2; no clear D gene. TRBV5-3 is labeled an ORF, and its function is uncertain. This CDR3 is built from 12 residues. Trimming pared 4 bases from V and 5 bases from J, leaving 6 bases between.

The chain links TRBV30 to TRBJ1-5; perhaps TRBD1 as D (5 bases). CDR3 length: 15 residues. Germline-derived CDR1 and CDR2 are GTSNPN and SVGIG (reference sequence). The V end was cut by 0 bases, the J end by 3 bases, with 12 bases between. The CDR3 nucleotides are TGTGCCTGGAGTGTAAGGGGCCCATACAATCAGCCCCAGCATTTT. This codes for CAWSVRGPYNQPQHF.

The chain joins TRBV6-5 to TRBJ2-2; 7 bases are a match to TRBD1. Germline loops: CDR1 MNHEY, CDR2 SVGAGI. J lost 1 base, V lost 10 bases, and 3 bases had no gene match. The CDR3 consists of 13 residues. The DNA for the CDR3 is TGTGCCACCGACAGGGAGAACACCGGGGAGCTGTTTTTT. Translation: CATDRENTGELFF.

This chain connects TRBV7-2 to TRBJ1-2; D call uncertain. Trimming stripped 3 bases from V and 5 bases from J, with 16 bases between. Germline assignment: CDR1 SGHTA and CDR2 FQGNSA. The CDR3 runs 15 residues. The CDR3 DNA sequence: TGTGCCAGCAGCTTCGCCCCGGTTCTTCGGTATGGCTACACCTTC. Residues: CASSFAPVLRYGYTF.

This chain links TRBV5-1 with TRBJ2-3; maybe TRBD2 (7 bases). Germline CDR1 and CDR2: SGHRS and YFSETQ. This CDR3 contains 16 residues. V lost 1 base and J lost 6, with 18 bases in between. In DNA, the CDR3 is TGCGCCAGCAGCTTGTTTGGGCGGGGGCCTGTGGATACGCAGTATTTT. Its translation is CASSLFGRGPVDTQYF.

This chain connects TRBV7-2 to TRBJ2-3; D call uncertain. Trimming shortened V by 5 bases and J by 2 bases, and 8 bases separated the two germline ends. This CDR3 is built from 13 residues. CDR1 is SGHTA, CDR2 FQGNSA, per germline. CDR3 nucleotide sequence: TGTGCCAGCAGCAGCCCAAACACAGATACGCAGTATTTT. Protein sequence: CASSSPNTDTQYF. The entire variable domain, with the rest obtained from reference TRBV7-2 and TRBJ2-3, is as follows: GAGVSQSPSNKVTEKGKDVELRCDPISGHTALYWYRQSLGQGLEFLIYFQGNSAPDKSGLPSDRFSAERTGGSVSTLTIQRTQQEDSAVYLCASSSPNTDTQYFGPGTRLTVL.

The chain links TRBV9 to TRBJ2-5; TRBD2 is a possible D gene (6 bases). V gave up 3 bases and J gave up 4 bases, with 16 bases separating them. CDR1 is SGDLS, CDR2 YYNGEE, per germline. There are 15 residues in the CDR3. The CDR3 DNA reads TGTGCCAGCAGCGCCGGAGGGTTGGGGGGAGAGACCCAGTACTTC. It translates to CASSAGGLGGETQYF.

The J gene is TRBJ2-5, the V gene TRBV6-2 or TRBV6-3, with D maybe TRBD2 (5 bases). Trimming stripped 5 bases from V and 3 bases from J, with 10 bases between. Germline CDR1 MNHEY, CDR2 SVGEGT. The CDR3 totals 13 residues. The CDR3 coding sequence is TGTGCCAGCAGTCGGGAACGCAAAGAGACCCAGTACTTC. This encodes CASSRERKETQYF.

This chain joins TRBV11-2 and TRBJ1-1, with 7 bases lining up with TRBD1. V dropped 2 bases and J dropped 10; count of bases not matched to a gene: 7. There are 13 residues in the CDR3. Germline lookup yields CDR1 SGHAT and CDR2 FQNNGV. CDR3 DNA: TGTGCCAGCAGCTTACAAACAGGGGAGCGAGCTTTCTTT. Protein sequence: CASSLQTGERAFF.

The V call is TRBV5-4, the J call TRBJ1-1, with D possibly TRBD1 on 6 matching bases. Deletions cut 1 base from V and 6 bases from J, with 13 bases between. The germline V gene has CDR1 SGHNT and CDR2 YYREEE (reference sequence). This CDR3 comprises 14 residues. Here the CDR3 DNA reads TGTGCCAGCAGCTTGACAGGGACTAGCGCTGAAGCTTTCTTT. This translates into CASSLTGTSAEAFF.

This clone has a handful of counts. The rearrangement joins TRBV29-1 to TRBJ2-1; TRBD2 is a possible D gene (6 bases). In germline, CDR1 is SQVTM, CDR2 ANQGSEA. V was clipped by 7 bases and J by 9 bases, with 16 bases between them. This CDR3 region has 12 residues. CDR3 DNA sequence: TGCAGCGGAACGGCTTTCGGGGGTGAGCAGTTCTTC. This gives the protein CSGTAFGGEQFF.